This TCR beta chain was sequenced during a study of shared clonotypes between healthy human individuals. Study results and limitations: Larger estimated richness was generally seen in naive subsets than in memory subsets.

Details on this clone: Antigen unknown.

Looked up from germline, CDR1 is MGHRA and CDR2 is YSYEKL. This CDR3 has 16 amino acids. Trimming took off 1 base at V and 2 bases at J, with 13 bases between the two ends. Each sorted subset replicate got 200 ng genomic DNA, around 29,000 genomes. Sequenced by immunoSEQ multiplex PCR; TCRdb stores in-frame clones only, minus some. The sample has over a million clones, around 76% seen once. This chain joins TRBV4-1 and TRBJ2-3, with D possibly matching TRBD2 (6 bases). The origin of this receptor is a man between 18 and 29 years old in good health. The sequencing input was memory CD4+ T cells sorted from blood. The subset was: CD45RA-negative fraction. CDR3 in DNA: TGCGCCAGCAGCCAAGGGGCGGGGAGATACACAGATACGCAGTATTTT. This sequence encodes CASSQGAGRYTDTQYF.